This T cell receptor (beta chain) was sequenced in a study of shared clonotypes between healthy human individuals (dated by TCRdb to between 2020 and 2021). In terms of the full investigation: Three men and a couple of women, aged 18 to 49 years, made up the cohort. The study deeply sequenced blood TCR repertoires of several healthy adults to estimate repertoire size and the extent of clonotype sharing between individuals. To increase sequencing depth and limit assay-specific biases, different laboratories used diverse techniques to prepare libraries and sequence TCR repertoires. For each donor, CD4 naive and CD4 memory were each run on three plates, CD8 naive on two plates, and CD8 memory on one plate. Each donor's leukapheresis produced roughly between roughly 0.85 and 10 billion PBMCs. The paper's findings and limits, for the study overall: Compared with non-shared clonotypes, the clonotypes found in all four sorted-subset donors had higher generation probabilities. Sampling was restricted to blood, and TCR repertoires in tissue are likely to differ from TCR repertoires in blood. Incomplete sequencing was indicated by rarefaction of sorted-subset datasets, despite the large sequencing depth. Naive subsets generally had larger estimated clonotype richness than memory subsets did. Pairwise subsampling led to the expectation that sequencing depth would affect the degree of clonotype sharing among donors. Across a few donors, around 5% of naive CD4, 3% to 4% of naive CD8, around 2.5% of memory CD4, and 0.3% to 0.45% of memory CD8 clonotypes were shared. Because the study included a small number of donors, the genetic and exposure-history diversity represented was limited.

The donors were healthy, HIV-negative adults who had no recently reported acute infections or vaccinations. All donors were Caucasian adults living in Nashville, Tennessee, USA. CD4+ T cells were enriched by magnetic negative selection, after which naive cells were positively selected on CD45RA and the negative fraction was taken as the memory subset. Blood was obtained by leukapheresis, after which PBMCs were separated by Ficoll-Histopaque density gradient centrifugation and cryopreserved in liquid nitrogen vapor phase. Analytical flow cytometry was used to check the purity and quantity of every magnetically sorted T cell population. From each sorted fraction, genomic DNA was isolated and quantified by UV absorbance on a Nanodrop 2000c. As to this clone: It lacks a known antigen. The input lacks base qualities; no much larger clone sits a single base away.

TCR CDR3 regions were amplified from genomic DNA by multiplex PCR using the deep immunoSEQ assay. For each cell subset, the extracted genomic DNA was distributed evenly across all wells of several immunoSEQ 96-well plates, and each plate served as one replicate. For sorted subsets, each replicate PCR was loaded with 200 to 250 ng genomic DNA, equivalent to approximately 27,000 T cell genomes. Purified libraries were measured with a Qubit 3.0 fluorometer, size-checked on a Bioanalyzer 2100, and measured again with the KAPA Library Quantification kit. A separate single-read 150-cycle Illumina NextSeq 550 flow cell was used to sequence each immunoSEQ 96-well plate. The paper's processing steps were these. Because the immunoSEQ output held only junctional sequences and lacked quality scores, the filtering could not match the filtering applied to full-length reads. Sequences were annotated with PyIR, a Python wrapper for IgBLAST v1.9, using IMGT germline references to assign V/J genes and CDR3. Reads with weak V/J assignments (E-value above 1e-6), missing CDR3, stop codons, out-of-frame junctions, or ambiguous translated residues were removed. V3J clonotypes were defined as sequences sharing the same inferred V gene, J gene, and CDR3 amino acid sequence. Percentage overlap between repertoires was calculated by dividing the number of shared unique clonotypes by the size of the smaller repertoire. Repertoire richness was assessed with RTK rarefaction, the Chao1 estimator, and Recon v2.1 estimates of unobserved clonotypes. Generation probabilities were computed with OLGA for all TCRbeta clonotypes obtained by the gDNA method from four donors. The source is immuneACCESS, and TCRdb retained only in-frame sequences with V and J called. Part of the clones is not carried over; for the studies checked, unresolved V genes explain less than half of this, and the remainder is unexplained. V, J and clone size were drawn from that table, and D and trimming were deduced from the DNA. The sample data list some 2,400,000 clones, and 90% to 97% of these were observed just once. The ten largest clones represent roughly 0.13% of the sample.

After removal of 2 bases from V and 4 bases from J, the junction retains 8 bases not matched to a gene. The CDR3 contains 16 residues, cysteine and phenylalanine counted. Only the CDR3 portion is preserved as DNA: 48 bases, with reading frame beginning at the first base. From a lookup of the germline V gene, CDR1 and CDR2 are SGHAT and FQNNGV. The sample was naive CD4+ T cells sorted from blood. The cell subset or site label for this specimen denotes: CD45RA+ positively selected. The chain couples TRBV11-2 to TRBJ1-1, and TRBD1 aligns with 9 junction nucleotides. The origin of this receptor is a young man in good health. In nucleotide form, the sequence is TGTGCCAGCAGCTTACCGGGACAGGGTCGCTTCACTGAAGCTTTCTTT. Translated, this gives CASSLPGQGRFTEAFF.